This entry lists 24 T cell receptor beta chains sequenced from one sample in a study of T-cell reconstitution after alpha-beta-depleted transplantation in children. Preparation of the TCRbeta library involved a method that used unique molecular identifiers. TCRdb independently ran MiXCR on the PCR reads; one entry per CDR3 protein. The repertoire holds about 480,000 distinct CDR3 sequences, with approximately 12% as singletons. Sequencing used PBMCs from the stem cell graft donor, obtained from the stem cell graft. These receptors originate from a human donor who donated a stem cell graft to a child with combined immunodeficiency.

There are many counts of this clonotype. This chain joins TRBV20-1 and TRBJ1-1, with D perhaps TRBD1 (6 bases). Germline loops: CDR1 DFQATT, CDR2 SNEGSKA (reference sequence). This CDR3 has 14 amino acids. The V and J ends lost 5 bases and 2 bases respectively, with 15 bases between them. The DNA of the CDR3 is TGCAGTGCTCTCAACGACAGGTCAAACACTGAAGCTTTCTTT. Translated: CSALNDRSNTEAFF.

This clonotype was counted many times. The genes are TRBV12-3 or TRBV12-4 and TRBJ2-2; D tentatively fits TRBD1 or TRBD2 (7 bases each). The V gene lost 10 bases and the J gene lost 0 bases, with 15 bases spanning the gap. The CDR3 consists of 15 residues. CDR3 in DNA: TGTGCCATACAGGGGAGGGGCACGAACACCGGGGAGCTGTTTTTT. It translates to CAIQGRGTNTGELFF.

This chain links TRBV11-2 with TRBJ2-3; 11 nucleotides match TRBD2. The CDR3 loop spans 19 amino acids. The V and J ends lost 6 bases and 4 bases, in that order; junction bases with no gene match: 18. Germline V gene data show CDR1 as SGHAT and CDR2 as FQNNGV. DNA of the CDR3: TGTGCCAGCAGTCAACGCAAGAGGATAGCGGGGGGGCGGGCAGATACGCAGTATTTT. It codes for CASSQRKRIAGGRADTQYF.

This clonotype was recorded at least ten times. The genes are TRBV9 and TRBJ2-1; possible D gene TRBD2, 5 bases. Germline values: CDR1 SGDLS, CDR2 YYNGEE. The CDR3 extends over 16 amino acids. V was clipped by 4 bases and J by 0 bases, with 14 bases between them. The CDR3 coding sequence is TGTGCCAGCAGCCCCCCCTCGGGGAGCTCCTACAATGAGCAGTTCTTC. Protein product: CASSPPSGSSYNEQFF.

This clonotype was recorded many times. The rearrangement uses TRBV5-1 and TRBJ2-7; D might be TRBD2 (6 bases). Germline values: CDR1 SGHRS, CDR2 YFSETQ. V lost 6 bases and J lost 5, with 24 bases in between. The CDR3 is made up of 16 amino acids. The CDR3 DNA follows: TGCGCCAGCAAAAGCTTCGGGGAGGATCGTCCCGACGAGCAGTACTTC. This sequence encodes CASKSFGEDRPDEQYF.

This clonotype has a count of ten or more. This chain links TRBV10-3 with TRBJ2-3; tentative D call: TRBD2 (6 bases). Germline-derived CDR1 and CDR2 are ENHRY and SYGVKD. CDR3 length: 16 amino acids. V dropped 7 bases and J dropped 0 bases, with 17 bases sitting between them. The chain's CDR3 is CAITSGTSSSTDTQYF. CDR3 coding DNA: TGTGCCATCACCTCAGGGACTTCCTCGAGCACAGATACGCAGTATTTT.

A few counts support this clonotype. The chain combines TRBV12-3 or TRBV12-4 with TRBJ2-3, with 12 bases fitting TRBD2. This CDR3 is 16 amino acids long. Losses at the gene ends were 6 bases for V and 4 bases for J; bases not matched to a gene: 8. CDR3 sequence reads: CASSLGLAGPADTQYF. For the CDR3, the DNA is TGTGCCAGCAGCCTCGGACTAGCGGGGCCGGCAGATACGCAGTATTTT.

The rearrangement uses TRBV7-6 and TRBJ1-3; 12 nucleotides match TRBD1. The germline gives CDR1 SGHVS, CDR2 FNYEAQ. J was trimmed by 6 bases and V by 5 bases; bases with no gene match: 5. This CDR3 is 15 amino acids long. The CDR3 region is CASSPGTGGENTIYF. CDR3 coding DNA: TGTGCCAGCAGCCCTGGGACAGGGGGCGAAAACACCATATATTTT.

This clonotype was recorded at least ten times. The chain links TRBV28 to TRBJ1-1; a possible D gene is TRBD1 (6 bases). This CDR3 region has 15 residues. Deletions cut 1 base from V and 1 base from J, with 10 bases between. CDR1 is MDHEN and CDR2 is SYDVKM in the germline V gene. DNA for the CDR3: TGTGCCAGCAGTTTATATTCAGGGGCGAACACTGAAGCTTTCTTT. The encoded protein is CASSLYSGANTEAFF.

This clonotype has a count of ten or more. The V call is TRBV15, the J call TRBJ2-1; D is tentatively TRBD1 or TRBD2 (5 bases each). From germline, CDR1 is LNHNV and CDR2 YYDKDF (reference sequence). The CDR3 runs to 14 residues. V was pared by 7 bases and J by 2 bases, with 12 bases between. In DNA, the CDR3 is TGTGCCACCACTTCGGGGCACACCTACAATGAGCAGTTCTTC. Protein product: CATTSGHTYNEQFF.

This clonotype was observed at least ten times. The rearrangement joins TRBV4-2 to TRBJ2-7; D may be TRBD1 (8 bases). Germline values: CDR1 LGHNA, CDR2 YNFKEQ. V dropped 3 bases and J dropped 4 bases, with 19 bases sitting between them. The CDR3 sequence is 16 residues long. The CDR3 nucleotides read TGTGCCAGCAGCCAGAATACAGGGGGAGGGGTATACGAGCAGTACTTC. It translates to CASSQNTGGGVYEQYF.

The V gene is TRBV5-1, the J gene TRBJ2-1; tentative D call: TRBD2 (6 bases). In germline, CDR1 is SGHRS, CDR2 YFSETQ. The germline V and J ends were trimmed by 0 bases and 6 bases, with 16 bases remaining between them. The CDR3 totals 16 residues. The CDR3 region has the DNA TGCGCCAGCAGCTTGGCCGGAGGGCAGGTTAGCAATGAGCAGTTCTTC. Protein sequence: CASSLAGGQVSNEQFF.

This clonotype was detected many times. The CDR3 spells CASSRGDYEQYF. The CDR3 DNA sequence: TGTGCCAGCAGTAGGGGGGACTACGAGCAGTACTTC. V gene TRBV5-6 combines with J gene TRBJ2-7; D tentatively reads TRBD1 or TRBD2 (6 bases each). In germline, CDR1 is SGHDT, CDR2 YYEEEE. V lost 5 bases, J lost 3 bases, and 9 bases lay in between. This CDR3 contains 12 residues.

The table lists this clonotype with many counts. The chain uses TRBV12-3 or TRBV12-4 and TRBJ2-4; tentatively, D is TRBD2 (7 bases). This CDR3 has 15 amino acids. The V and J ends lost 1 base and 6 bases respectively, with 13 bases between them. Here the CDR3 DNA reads TGTGCCAGCAGTTTAGGGTTGGGGGGGCTAAACATTCAGTACTTC. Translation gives CASSLGLGGLNIQYF.

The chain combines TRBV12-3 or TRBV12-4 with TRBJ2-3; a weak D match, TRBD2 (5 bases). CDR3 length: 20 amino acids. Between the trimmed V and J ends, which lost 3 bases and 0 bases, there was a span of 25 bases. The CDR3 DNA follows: TGTGCCAGCAGTTTCATTTATATTTCTCTAAACCCTAGCAGCACAGATACGCAGTATTTT. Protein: CASSFIYISLNPSSTDTQYF.

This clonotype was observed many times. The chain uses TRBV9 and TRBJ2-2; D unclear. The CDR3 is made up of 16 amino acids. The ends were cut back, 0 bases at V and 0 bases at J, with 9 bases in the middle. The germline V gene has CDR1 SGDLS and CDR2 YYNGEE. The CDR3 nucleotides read TGTGCCAGCAGCGTAGCGGGTTCGACGAACACCGGGGAGCTGTTTTTT. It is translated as CASSVAGSTNTGELFF.

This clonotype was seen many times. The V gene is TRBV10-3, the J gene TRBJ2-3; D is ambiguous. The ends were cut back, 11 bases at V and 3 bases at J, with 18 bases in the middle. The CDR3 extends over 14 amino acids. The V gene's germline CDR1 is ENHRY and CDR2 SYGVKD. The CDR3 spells CASSWQVSTDTQYF. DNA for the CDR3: TGTGCCTCATCGTGGCAGGTCTCTACAGATACGCAGTATTTT.

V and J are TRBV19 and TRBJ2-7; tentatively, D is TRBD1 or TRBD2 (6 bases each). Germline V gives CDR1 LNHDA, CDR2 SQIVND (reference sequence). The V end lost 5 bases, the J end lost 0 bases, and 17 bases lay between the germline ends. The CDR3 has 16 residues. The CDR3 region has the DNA TGTGCCAGTAGTTCAAGAGGGGGGCCGAGCTCCTACGAGCAGTACTTC. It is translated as CASSSRGGPSSYEQYF.

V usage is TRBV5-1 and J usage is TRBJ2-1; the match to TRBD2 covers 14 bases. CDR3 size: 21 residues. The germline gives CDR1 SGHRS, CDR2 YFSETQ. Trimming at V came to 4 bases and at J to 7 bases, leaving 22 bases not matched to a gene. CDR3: CASSASTNPGLAGVYRNEQFF. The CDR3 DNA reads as TGCGCCAGCAGCGCGTCCACTAATCCGGGACTAGCGGGAGTATATAGGAATGAGCAGTTCTTC.

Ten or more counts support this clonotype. DNA for the CDR3: TGCGCCAGCAGCCCGGACGGGCAGGGGCTGGATACGCAGTATTTT. Translated: CASSPDGQGLDTQYF. The chain links TRBV5-1 to TRBJ2-3; D perhaps matches TRBD1 (6 bases). Germline CDR1 SGHRS, CDR2 YFSETQ. The CDR3 is 15 amino acids. V dropped 4 bases and J dropped 6 bases, with 18 bases sitting between them.

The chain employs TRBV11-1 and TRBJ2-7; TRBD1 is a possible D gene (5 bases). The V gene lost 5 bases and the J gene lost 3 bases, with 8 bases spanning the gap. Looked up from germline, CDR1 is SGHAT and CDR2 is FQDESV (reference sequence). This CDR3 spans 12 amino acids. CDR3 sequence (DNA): TGTGCCAGCAGCGGACACTTCTACGAGCAGTACTTC. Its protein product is CASSGHFYEQYF.

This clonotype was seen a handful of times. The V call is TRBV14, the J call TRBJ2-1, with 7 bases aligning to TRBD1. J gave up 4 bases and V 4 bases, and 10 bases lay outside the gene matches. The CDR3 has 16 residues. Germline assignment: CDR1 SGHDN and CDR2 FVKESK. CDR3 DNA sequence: TGTGCCAGCAGCCGGAAGAGGGGGCAAAGGTACAATGAGCAGTTCTTC. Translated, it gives CASSRKRGQRYNEQFF.

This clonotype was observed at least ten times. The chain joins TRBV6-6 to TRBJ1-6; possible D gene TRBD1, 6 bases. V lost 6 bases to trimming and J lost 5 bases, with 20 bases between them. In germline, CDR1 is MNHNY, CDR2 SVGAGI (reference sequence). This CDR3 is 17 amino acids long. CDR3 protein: CASRGHREEINNSPLHF. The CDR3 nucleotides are TGTGCCAGCAGGGGACATCGGGAAGAAATTAATAATTCACCCCTCCACTTT.

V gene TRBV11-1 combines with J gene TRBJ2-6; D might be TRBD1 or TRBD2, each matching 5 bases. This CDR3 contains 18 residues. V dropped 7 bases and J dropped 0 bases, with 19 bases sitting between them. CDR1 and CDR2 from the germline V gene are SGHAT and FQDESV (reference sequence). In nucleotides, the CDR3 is TGTGCCAGCATCCTTAGGGGACCCGACCGCTCTGGGGCCAACGTCCTGACTTTC. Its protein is CASILRGPDRSGANVLTF. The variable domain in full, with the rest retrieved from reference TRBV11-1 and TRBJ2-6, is EAEVAQSPRYKITEKSQAVAFWCDPISGHATLYWYRQILGQGPELLVQFQDESVVDDSQLPKDRFSAERLKGVDSTLKIQPAELGDSAMYLCASILRGPDRSGANVLTFGAGSRLTVL.